The source of this TCR beta chain is a study of T cells in localized non-small cell lung cancer (dated by TCRdb to the early 2020s). Looking at the study overall: The study examined T cell repertoires in hundreds of patients with early-stage NSCLC and compared tumors with uninvolved tumor-adjacent lungs. The cohort consisted of approximately 240 treatment-naive NSCLC patients whose localized lung tumors had been resected. A mean age of roughly 64 years was recorded for the NSCLC patients, of whom under 150 were male and over 100 were female. General study outcomes and caveats: Of the top 100 tumor clones, a median of roughly 56 were detected in paired uninvolved adjacent lung; roughly 29 were also among that lung's top 100. Uninvolved tumor-adjacent lung showed the highest T cell clonality, higher than tumor, which suggests more focused antigenic responses in the uninvolved tumor-adjacent lung. Longer overall survival was associated with higher blood T cell density, whereas shorter survival was associated with higher adjacent-lung clonality. Because the study design was exploratory, TCR variables were selected using unadjusted p-values without false-discovery rate correction. Because multi-region tumor sequencing was not done, intratumor heterogeneity could not be ruled out.

The immunoSEQ Assay was used to sequence TCR beta CDR3 regions from DNA. The published analysis was carried out like this. To compute T cell density, TCR beta template counts were normalized to usable DNA, which was estimated by amplifying housekeeping genes. Richness was estimated with the preseqR package, extrapolating to 400,000 templates for PBMC samples and 120,000 templates for tissue samples. Clonality was defined as one minus Pielou's evenness. Tissue-enriched TCRs were identified through differential abundance testing performed on productive amino-acid clonotypes, with a minimum total count of 5 and an alpha of 0.1. The Jaccard Index and the Morisita Overlap Index were used to measure how much the repertoires overlapped between compartments. TCR beta CDR3s were clustered by GLIPH together with public tetramer-defined viral CDR3s, and at least three viral sequences plus V-gene enrichment were required for viral motifs. The table was pulled from immuneACCESS by TCRdb, which kept in-frame rearrangements only. Such tables lose some clones; where checked, under half of the loss comes from unresolved V genes, and the rest has no known cause. V, J and clone size were drawn from that table, and D and trimming were deduced from the DNA. For this sample the table gives approximately 11,000 clones, of which just under 30% were detected only once. Clones ranked in the top ten supply about 5.6% of the sample.

The CDR3 has 15 amino acids, counting the end cysteine and phenylalanine. Only CDR3 DNA remains: 45 bases, in frame from the first base. Per the germline V gene, SGHNT is the CDR1 and YENEEA is the CDR2. At diagnosis, peripheral blood, uninvolved tumor-adjacent lung and tumor were collected and stored as a combination of fresh-frozen and FFPE material. Remarks on this clone: The antigen it binds to is not known. Germline is not matched at one junction end, which may reflect a read error.

This clonotype was sampled from a man aged 35 to 69 with stage I lung adenocarcinoma. The rearranged chain carries TRBV11-3 and TRBJ2-1; 10 central bases correspond to TRBD2. This material consisted of lung tumor tissue, taken before any cancer treatment. The sequence in DNA is TGTGCTAGCAGCCCTAGCGGGAGCTCCTACAATGAGCAGTTCTTC. Protein translation: CASSPSGSSYNEQFF.